The 7 T cell receptor beta chains below come from one sample, sequenced in a study of blood T cells in healthy people across ages. Together with a sample-barcoded 5' primer, a J-beta primer mix was included in a second PCR lasting about 7 to 12 cycles. MiXCR was run by TCRdb on the 5' RACE reads, yielding one entry per CDR3 protein. The repertoire holds roughly 550,000 distinct CDR3 sequences, with more than 20% as singletons. This sample also belongs to another study, concerning T cells of mothers and their children.

The sequenced material came from blood. All receptors derive from a boy aged 5 to 17 in good health.

To note about this clonotype: At one boundary the junction diverges from the germline segment, which might be a read error. The chain employs TRBV20-1 and TRBJ2-5, with D perhaps assigned TRBD1 or TRBD2 (5 bases each). The CDR3 has 13 amino acids. Germline CDR1 and CDR2: DFQATT and SNEGSKA (reference sequence). This CDR3 is CCARRPGQETQYF. CDR3 nucleotides: TGCTGTGCTAGGAGGCCAGGGCAAGAGACCCAGTACTTC.

The chain couples TRBV6-2 or TRBV6-3 to TRBJ2-6; D not resolved. CDR3 length: 14 residues. Germline lookup yields CDR1 MNHEY and CDR2 SVGEGT. V lost 8 bases and J 1 base, leaving 9 bases between the germline ends. CDR3 nucleotides: TGTGCCAGCGGCTTCGGATCTGGGGCCAACGTCCTGACTTTC. This codes for CASGFGSGANVLTF.

This clonotype has only a few counts. The chain uses TRBV5-5 and TRBJ2-5, with unresolved D. CDR1 SGHKS and CDR2 YYEKEE come from the germline V gene (reference sequence). CDR3 length equals 16 residues. V was cut by 4 bases and J by 5 bases, with 21 bases left in between. The CDR3 spells CASSRNNPEQRETQYF. The CDR3 bases are TGTGCCAGCAGCCGAAATAATCCGGAACAAAGGGAGACCCAGTACTTC.

Only a few counts were recorded for this clonotype. The chain has TRBV20-1 and TRBJ2-5, with 13 positions matching TRBD2. The CDR3 has 18 residues. Germline V lookup: CDR1 DFQATT, CDR2 SNEGSKA (reference sequence). V shed 5 bases and J 4 bases; nucleotides not matched to a gene: 16. CDR3 protein: CSAGGLAGEWGGGETQYF. The DNA of the CDR3 is TGCAGTGCTGGAGGACTAGCGGGAGAGTGGGGTGGGGGAGAGACCCAGTACTTC.

CDR3 in amino acids: CASSLLVGYEQYF. In DNA form, the CDR3 reads TGTGCCAGCAGTTTATTGGTCGGCTACGAGCAGTACTTC. This sequence joins TRBV12-3 or TRBV12-4 and TRBJ2-5; D is unclear. The J call is doubtful: the DNA matches TRBJ2-7 better. This CDR3 spans 13 amino acids.

V is TRBV19 and J is TRBJ1-2, with D hard to call. The ends were cut back, 10 bases at V and 3 bases at J, with 15 bases in the middle. Germline V gives CDR1 LNHDA, CDR2 SQIVND (reference sequence). There are 13 residues in the CDR3. This CDR3 is CATLKPMDYGYTF. As DNA, the CDR3 is TGTGCCACCCTAAAACCAATGGACTATGGCTACACCTTC.

This clonotype was counted between two and nine times. The chain carries TRBV28 and TRBJ1-5; tentative D call: TRBD1 (5 bases). The CDR3 covers 14 residues. V dropped 5 bases and J dropped 3 bases, with 11 bases sitting between them. Per the germline V gene, CDR1 is MDHEN and CDR2 is SYDVKM. The CDR3 spells CASSTVTANQPQHF. CDR3 in DNA: TGTGCCAGCAGTACAGTGACAGCCAATCAGCCCCAGCATTTT. The complete variable domain, with remaining parts taken from reference TRBV28 and TRBJ1-5, reads DVKVTQSSRYLVKRTGEKVFLECVQDMDHENMFWYRQDPGLGLRLIYFSYDVKMKEKGDIPEGYSVSREKKERFSLILESASTNQTSMYLCASSTVTANQPQHFGDGTRLSIL.